This T cell receptor beta chain was documented in a study of blood T cell repertoires in COVID-19. About the research overall: Specimens from acute and convalescent COVID-19 originated in the United States, Italy and Spain.

The CDR3 runs 14 residues. Germline CDR1 is LGHNT and CDR2 is FRNRAP. J gave up 3 bases and V 7 bases, and 5 bases lay outside the gene matches. Original data processing: Amplification of reference gene primers was used by the study to estimate nucleated cell counts. The repertoire was sequenced with immunoSEQ multiplex PCR; TCRdb's copy has only in-frame clones and lacks some. Clone size and the V and J calls come from that table; the DNA yielded D and trimming. Of fewer than 350,000 clones listed, roughly 91% are singletons. The chain is built from TRBV12-5 and TRBJ2-3; 9 bases fit TRBD1. Sequenced input: PBMCs or T cells enriched from blood (not recorded which). The sequence came from a woman in her forties with acute COVID-19. The CDR3 coding sequence is TGTGCTAGTGCCCTACAGGGGGCAACAGATACGCAGTATTTT. It yields the protein CASALQGATDTQYF.